Listed below are T cell receptor beta chains from one sample, sequenced in a study of T-cell reconstitution after alpha-beta-depleted transplantation in children. TCRdb reprocessed the PCR reads via MiXCR and lists one record per CDR3 protein. The sample holds under 750,000 distinct CDR3 sequences; around 23% are singletons and the top ten take 13% to 15%. The sample here was PBMCs, mostly from graft donor cells, taken 360 days after TCRalphabeta/CD19-depleted stem cell transplant. All receptors come from a boy less than two years old who had a stem cell transplant for acute myeloid leukemia, so the T cells may come from the graft donor. CDR3s include the opening cysteine and the closing phenylalanine or tryptophan. The D gene is left open where the match is weak. Only some rows state a clone size, as once, few, many or a class for expanded clones.

V: TRBV6-2/TRBV6-3
J: TRBJ2-1
D: TRBD2
size: few
DNA: TGTGCCAGCAGTTATGGGGGGGTAGAGGAGCAGTTCTTC
CDR3: CASSYGGVEEQFF

V: TRBV29-1
J: TRBJ1-1
D: -
size: many
DNA: TGCAGCGTTGAATCTAGTGGCAGGGACCCCACATGGTTGAACACTGAAGCTTTCTTT
CDR3: CSVESSGRDPTWLNTEAFF

V: TRBV20-1
J: TRBJ1-2
D: -
size: many
DNA: TGCAGTGCTAGACAAGGGAGCATGGCGAATGGCTACACCTTC
CDR3: CSARQGSMANGYTF

V: TRBV29-1
J: TRBJ2-5
D: -
size: many
DNA: TGCAGCGTTGCCCGGCCTCGCACCGGGACGTCAAAAGAGACCCAGTACTTC
CDR3: CSVARPRTGTSKETQYF

V: TRBV12-3/TRBV12-4
J: TRBJ1-1
D: -
size: many
DNA: TGTGCCAGCAGTTTTTCGGGACACTATACTGAAGCTTTCTTT
CDR3: CASSFSGHYTEAFF

V: TRBV4-3
J: TRBJ2-2
D: TRBD1
size: few
DNA: TGCGCCAGCAGTCGGGAAGGGGGACAGGGAAACACCGGGGAGCTGTTTTTT
CDR3: CASSREGGQGNTGELFF

V: TRBV4-1
J: TRBJ1-2
D: -
size: -
DNA: TGCGCCAGCAGCCAAGCGACCCCCTTTTTTAACTATGGCTACACCTTC
CDR3: CASSQATPFFNYGYTF

V: TRBV20-1
J: TRBJ2-1
D: -
size: few
DNA: TGCAGTGCTAGGCTACTAGCCCTCTACAATGAGCAGTTCTTC
CDR3: CSARLLALYNEQFF

V: TRBV12-3/TRBV12-4
J: TRBJ1-1
D: -
size: -
DNA: TGTGCCAGCAGTGGGGAATGGGGGCCGGACACTGAAGCTTTCTTT
CDR3: CASSGEWGPDTEAFF

V: TRBV11-2
J: TRBJ2-3
D: -
size: many
DNA: TGTGCCAGCAGCTCCTCCGGGAATACGCAGTATTTT
CDR3: CASSSSGNTQYF

V: TRBV13
J: TRBJ2-1
D: -
size: few
DNA: TGTGCCAGCAGCCAGGACAGCGCCTACAATGAGCAGTTCTTC
CDR3: CASSQDSAYNEQFF

V: TRBV29-1
J: TRBJ2-5
D: -
size: -
DNA: TGCAGCGTTGAAGCGGACCCAGAGACCCAGTACTTC
CDR3: CSVEADPETQYF

V: TRBV10-3
J: TRBJ2-7
D: -
size: many
DNA: TGTGCCATCAGTGAGTCGGCAGGGGTGTCATACGAGCAGTACTTC
CDR3: CAISESAGVSYEQYF

V: TRBV11-2
J: TRBJ2-1
D: TRBD1
size: -
DNA: TGTGCCAGCAGCTCCCGACAGGGTGGGGATTGGGACAATGAGCAGTTCTTC
CDR3: CASSSRQGGDWDNEQFF

V: TRBV11-2
J: TRBJ2-5
D: -
size: few
DNA: TGTGCCAGCAGCGCCGGTGTGGTGGGGACCCAGTACTTC
CDR3: CASSAGVVGTQYF

V: TRBV7-2
J: TRBJ2-3
D: TRBD2
size: -
DNA: TGTGCCAGCAGCTTCGCGGCACTAGCGGGGGGCAGTGGAGATACGCAGTATTTT
CDR3: CASSFAALAGGSGDTQYF

V: TRBV5-8
J: TRBJ1-1
D: -
size: -
DNA: TGTGCCAGCAGCTTGGTCCCGCGACAGGTACTTGAAGCTTTCTTT
CDR3: CASSLVPRQVLEAFF

V: TRBV20-1
J: TRBJ2-1
D: -
size: many
DNA: TGCAGTGCTAGAGATCTGTCGACAGCCTACAATGAGCAGTTCTTC
CDR3: CSARDLSTAYNEQFF

V: TRBV12-3/TRBV12-4
J: TRBJ2-3
D: -
size: -
DNA: TGTGCCAGCAGTTCCAGGGGGGACCTCGCGCCGCAGTATTTT
CDR3: CASSSRGDLAPQYF

V: TRBV27
J: TRBJ2-7
D: -
size: -
DNA: TGTGCCAGCAGTTTATCTGGGGACTCCTCCTACGAGCAGTACTTC
CDR3: CASSLSGDSSYEQYF

V: TRBV27
J: TRBJ1-2
D: -
size: few
DNA: TGTGCCAGCAGTTCGGGACTGTACTATGGCTACACCTTC
CDR3: CASSSGLYYGYTF

V: TRBV20-1
J: TRBJ1-2
D: -
size: few
DNA: TGCAGTGCTAGAGGAGCTGGGGGATCCTATGGCTACACCTTC
CDR3: CSARGAGGSYGYTF

V: TRBV6-2/TRBV6-3
J: TRBJ2-3
D: -
size: -
DNA: TGTGCCAGCAGTTACGCGGGGCTGGTGGCAGATACGCAGTATTTT
CDR3: CASSYAGLVADTQYF

V: TRBV6-5
J: TRBJ2-3
D: TRBD1
size: few
DNA: TGTGCCAGCAGTTACGTCAGGGGGAAAGATACGCAGTATTTT
CDR3: CASSYVRGKDTQYF

V: TRBV7-2
J: TRBJ2-1
D: -
size: many
DNA: TGTGCCAGCAGCCCTTGGAGGGGTTCAGGCAATGAGCAGTTCTTC
CDR3: CASSPWRGSGNEQFF

V: TRBV5-5
J: TRBJ2-3
D: -
size: -
DNA: TGTGCCAGCAGCTTGGTGGGGGAGGGCACAGATACGCAGTATTTT
CDR3: CASSLVGEGTDTQYF

V: TRBV29-1
J: TRBJ2-3
D: TRBD2
size: many
DNA: TGCAGCGTTGAAGCTAGCGGTCGTCCCGATACGCAGTATTTT
CDR3: CSVEASGRPDTQYF

V: TRBV29-1
J: TRBJ2-5
D: -
size: many
DNA: TGCAGCGTTGATGCCAGGGTTGATGAGACCCAGTACTTC
CDR3: CSVDARVDETQYF

V: TRBV7-2
J: TRBJ2-5
D: -
size: -
DNA: TGTGCCAGCAGCTTAAGGCCCGGGTGGGAGACCCAGTACTTC
CDR3: CASSLRPGWETQYF

V: TRBV28
J: TRBJ1-1
D: -
size: few
DNA: TGTGCCCTCGGGACGGAGGCTGAAGCTTTCTTT
CDR3: CALGTEAEAFF

V: TRBV6-1
J: TRBJ1-4
D: -
size: -
DNA: TGTGCCAGCAGTGGGCCGGGTACAGGGTCAGATGAAAAACTGTTTTTT
CDR3: CASSGPGTGSDEKLFF

V: TRBV29-1
J: TRBJ1-5
D: -
size: -
DNA: TGCAGCGTTGCAACAGGCTCTCGTGGCCAGCCCCAGCATTTT
CDR3: CSVATGSRGQPQHF

V: TRBV21-1
J: TRBJ2-5
D: -
size: once
DNA: TGTGCCAGCAGCAAAGTGGATTCCCAAGAGACCCAGTACTTC
CDR3: CASSKVDSQETQYF

V: TRBV12-5
J: TRBJ1-1
D: -
size: -
DNA: TGTGCTAGTGGATCCGGGGTTAACACTGAAGCTTTCTTT
CDR3: CASGSGVNTEAFF

V: TRBV18
J: TRBJ2-3
D: -
size: few
DNA: TGTGCCAGCTCAAAAAGGGCAGGCCCCACAGATACGCAGTATTTT
CDR3: CASSKRAGPTDTQYF

V: TRBV7-2
J: TRBJ1-1
D: -
size: few
DNA: TGTGCCAGCAGCTTCGGCCTTGGCAACCCTGAAGCTTTCTTT
CDR3: CASSFGLGNPEAFF

V: TRBV12-3/TRBV12-4
J: TRBJ2-1
D: -
size: few
DNA: TGTGCCAGCAGTCAATCTGGCAATGAGCAGTTCTTC
CDR3: CASSQSGNEQFF

V: TRBV20-1
J: TRBJ2-1
D: TRBD2
size: few
DNA: TGCAGTGCTAGAGCCCTTAGCGGGCTCAATGAGCAGTTCTTC
CDR3: CSARALSGLNEQFF

V: TRBV20-1
J: TRBJ1-4
D: -
size: -
DNA: TGCAGTGCGTCTCGAGGGGCAACTAATGAAAAACTGTTTTTT
CDR3: CSASRGATNEKLFF